This T cell receptor beta chain was observed in a study of graft-versus-host responses after intestinal transplantation. Study at large: Each of the recipients got a multivisceral, liver-intestinal, or isolated intestinal transplant. All recipients got anti-thymocyte globulin induction, then tacrolimus and steroids for roughly three years. Study-wide results and caveats: The recipient marrow held GvH clones, and some of them showed up first in ileum or blood.

Details on this clone: Antigen specificity is unknown.

After removal of 5 bases from V and 1 base from J, the junction contained 4 bases not matched to a gene. The CDR3 spans 15 residues. Germline CDR1 SGHDN, CDR2 FVKESK. Assay used: immunoSEQ multiplex PCR; TCRdb lists only in-frame clones, some missing. The sample carries approximately 110,000 clones, around 90% recorded once. The source is a human donor who was the organ donor for an intestinal transplant. The chain links TRBV14 to TRBJ2-3; 9 positions match TRBD2. The sequences come from unstimulated CD4+ T cells sorted from spleen or lymph node cells, collected before transplant. CDR3 in amino acids: CASSTRTSGTDTQYF. The CDR3 region has the DNA TGTGCCAGCAGCACCCGGACTAGCGGCACAGATACGCAGTATTTT. The variable domain in full, completed from reference TRBV14 and TRBJ2-3, reads EAGVTQFPSHSVIEKGQTVTLRCDPISGHDNLYWYRRVMGKEIKFLLHFVKESKQDESGMPNNRFLAERTGGTYSTLKVQPAELEDSGVYFCASSTRTSGTDTQYFGPGTRLTVL.